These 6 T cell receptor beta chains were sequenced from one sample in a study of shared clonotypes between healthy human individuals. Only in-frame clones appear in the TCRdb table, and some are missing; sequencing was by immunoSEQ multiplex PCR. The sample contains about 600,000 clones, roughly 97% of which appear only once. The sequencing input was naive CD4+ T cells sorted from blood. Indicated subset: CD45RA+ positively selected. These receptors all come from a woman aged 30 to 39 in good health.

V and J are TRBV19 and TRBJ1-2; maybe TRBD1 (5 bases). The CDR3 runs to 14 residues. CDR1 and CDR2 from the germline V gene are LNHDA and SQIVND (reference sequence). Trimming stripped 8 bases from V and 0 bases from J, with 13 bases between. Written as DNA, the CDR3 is TGTGCCAGTGTTGGCTGGGGGACTAACTATGGCTACACCTTC. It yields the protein CASVGWGTNYGYTF. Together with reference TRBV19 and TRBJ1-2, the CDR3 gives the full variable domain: DGGITQSPKYLFRKEGQNVTLSCEQNLNHDAMYWYRQDPGQGLRLIYYSQIVNDFQKGDIAEGYSVSREKKESFPLTVTSAQKNPTAFYLCASVGWGTNYGYTFGSGTRLTVV.

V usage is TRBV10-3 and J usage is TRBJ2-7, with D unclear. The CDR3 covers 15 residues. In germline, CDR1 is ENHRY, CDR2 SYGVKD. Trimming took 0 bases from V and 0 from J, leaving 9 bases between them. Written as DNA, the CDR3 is TGTGCCATCAGTGAGTCAACTATTTTCTCCTACGAGCAGTACTTC. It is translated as CAISESTIFSYEQYF.

The CDR3 sequence is CASSPRTDYNEQFF. The CDR3, as DNA: TGCGCCAGCAGCCCAAGGACAGACTACAATGAGCAGTTCTTC. The V gene is TRBV5-1, the J gene TRBJ2-1; tentative D call: TRBD1 (6 bases). Trimming took 4 bases from V and 3 from J, leaving 11 bases between them. Germline V CDR1 and CDR2: SGHRS, YFSETQ. The length of the CDR3 is 14 residues.

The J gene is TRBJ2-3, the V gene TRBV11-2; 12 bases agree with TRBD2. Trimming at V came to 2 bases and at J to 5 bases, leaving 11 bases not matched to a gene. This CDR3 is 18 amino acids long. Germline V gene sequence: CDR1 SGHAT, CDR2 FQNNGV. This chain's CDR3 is CASSLLPGRTSGKDTQYF. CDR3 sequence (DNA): TGTGCCAGCAGCTTATTACCTGGTCGGACTAGCGGGAAAGATACGCAGTATTTT.

The CDR3 loop is CASSKVQESSYPEAFF. Written as DNA, the CDR3 is TGTGCCAGCAGCAAGGTCCAGGAAAGCTCTTACCCTGAAGCTTTCTTT. The V gene is TRBV21-1, the J gene TRBJ1-1; TRBD1 is taken as the D call from the table, unchecked against the DNA. TRBV21-1 is termed a pseudogene. This CDR3 is built from 16 residues.

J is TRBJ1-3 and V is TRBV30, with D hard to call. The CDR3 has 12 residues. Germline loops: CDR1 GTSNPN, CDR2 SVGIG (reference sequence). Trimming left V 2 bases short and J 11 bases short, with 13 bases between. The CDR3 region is CAWSHHFWPIYF. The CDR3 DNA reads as TGTGCCTGGAGTCACCACTTCTGGCCCATATATTTT.